The next 29 T cell receptor beta chains were all read from a single sample in a study of T-cell reconstitution after alpha-beta-depleted transplantation in children. TCRbeta library preparation incorporated unique molecular identifiers. TCRdb called the PCR reads again in MiXCR, with one record for every CDR3 protein. The sample yields around 200,000 distinct CDR3 sequences, roughly 15% seen once. Sample: PBMCs, mostly from graft donor cells, taken 360 days after TCRalphabeta/CD19-depleted stem cell transplant. These receptors came from a male patient aged 2-9 years who had a stem cell transplant for acute lymphoblastic leukemia, so the T cells may come from the graft donor.

This clonotype was counted between two and nine times. This sequence joins TRBV7-6 and TRBJ2-1; D might be TRBD2 (6 bases). In germline, CDR1 is SGHVS, CDR2 FNYEAQ. Trimming pared 3 bases from V and 11 bases from J, leaving 14 bases between. This CDR3 spans 13 amino acids. CDR3 nucleotides: TGTGCCAGCAGCTTTGAGCCTAGCGCTCAGCAGTTCTTC. It codes for CASSFEPSAQQFF.

This clonotype has more than one count but fewer than ten. The V and J genes are TRBV7-2 and TRBJ2-2; D not certain. This CDR3 region has 13 residues. The germline V gene encodes CDR1 SGHTA and CDR2 FQGNSA. V lost 7 bases, J lost 7 bases, and 13 bases lay in between. The CDR3 bases are TGTGCCAGCACCCAACCCCTGGTCGGGGAGCTGTTTTTT. Protein product: CASTQPLVGELFF.

There are many counts of this clonotype. This chain uses TRBV7-8 with TRBJ2-7; weak D call: TRBD1 (6 bases). Germline CDR1 and CDR2: SGHVS and FQNEAQ. The CDR3 extends over 14 amino acids. V was clipped by 3 bases and J by 1 base, with 10 bases between them. CDR3 nucleotide sequence: TGTGCCAGCAGCTTGGTAGACAGGTCCTACGAGCAGTACTTC. It encodes CASSLVDRSYEQYF.

Many counts were recorded for this clonotype. This rearrangement joins TRBV20-1 to TRBJ2-7; D is uncertain. The germline V gene encodes CDR1 DFQATT and CDR2 SNEGSKA (reference sequence). The CDR3 extends over 14 amino acids. Between the trimmed V and J ends, which lost 3 bases and 4 bases, there was a span of 16 bases. The CDR3 nucleotides read TGCAGTGCTAGTCCCGGTGTTATAGGGTACGAGCAGTACTTC. Translation gives CSASPGVIGYEQYF.

This clonotype was found a few times. The chain links TRBV16 to TRBJ2-7; no firm D call. The CDR3 is made up of 13 amino acids. Germline V gene lookup returns CDR1 KGHSY and CDR2 FQNENV. Trimming removed 7 bases at V and 4 bases at J, with 14 bases between. CDR3 sequence (DNA): TGTGCCAGCAACACCTACCTAGGGTACGAGCAGTACTTC. Its translation is CASNTYLGYEQYF. Supplemented by reference TRBV16 and TRBJ2-7, the full variable domain reads GEEVAQTPKHLVRGEGQKAKLYCAPIKGHSYVFWYQQVLKNEFKFLISFQNENVFDETGMPKERFSAKCLPNSPCSLEIQATKLEDSAVYFCASNTYLGYEQYFGPGTRLTVT.

This clonotype came up a few times. The chain is built from TRBV7-8 and TRBJ2-7, with 7 nucleotides matching TRBD1. Germline CDR1 and CDR2: SGHVS and FQNEAQ. With 4 bases clipped from V and 3 bases from J, the junction kept 12 bases outside the gene matches. The CDR3 has 16 amino acids. CDR3 DNA: TGTGCCAGCAGCTCTCACCGGGACAGCAGATACTACGAGCAGTACTTC. Protein product: CASSSHRDSRYYEQYF.

This clonotype was observed at least ten times. This chain joins TRBV18 and TRBJ2-3, with D hard to call. The CDR3 has 15 amino acids. Trimming stripped 2 bases from V and 0 bases from J, with 9 bases between. The germline V gene has CDR1 KGHSH and CDR2 LQKENI. CDR3 amino acids: CASSPVVESTDTQYF. CDR3 nucleotide sequence: TGTGCCAGCTCACCAGTGGTTGAGAGCACAGATACGCAGTATTTT.

This clonotype has more than one count but fewer than ten. This rearrangement joins TRBV2 to TRBJ2-1; TRBD1 matches at 8 bases. Germline CDR1 and CDR2: SNHLY and FYNNEI. The CDR3 length is 16 residues. J lost 4 bases, V lost 6 bases, and 11 bases had no gene match. The CDR3 reads CASSGTGTGPYNEQFF. The CDR3 DNA sequence: TGTGCCAGCAGCGGGACCGGGACAGGACCTTACAATGAGCAGTTCTTC.

In this sample, this clonotype turned up a few times. The V gene is TRBV24-1, the J gene TRBJ2-3; 8 nucleotides align to TRBD2. V trimming: 5 bases; J trimming: 2 bases; junction bases outside the gene matches: 2. The CDR3 totals 14 residues. The germline CDR1 and CDR2 sequences are KGHDR and SFDVKD. CDR3 coding DNA: TGTGCCACCAGTGCGGGAGGGGTCACAGATACGCAGTATTTT. It codes for CATSAGGVTDTQYF.

This clonotype was recorded a few times. CDR3 residues: CASSFGRATEAFF. Written as DNA, the CDR3 is TGTGCCAGCAGTTTTGGGAGGGCTACTGAAGCTTTCTTT. V usage is TRBV27 and J usage is TRBJ1-1; D is ambiguous. Germline V CDR1 and CDR2: MNHEY, SMNVEV (reference sequence). The CDR3 has 13 amino acids. Trimming shortened V by 3 bases and J by 5 bases, and 10 bases separated the two germline ends.

The chain joins TRBV10-2 to TRBJ2-3; D is unresolved. V was shortened by 4 bases and J by 2 bases, with 10 bases between the two germline ends. This CDR3 is built from 14 residues. Germline values: CDR1 WSHSY, CDR2 SAAADI. CDR3 nucleotides: TGCGCCAGCAGTGCAGTTGAAGACACAGATACGCAGTATTTT. It yields the protein CASSAVEDTDTQYF.

This clonotype was seen only a few times. The chain is built from TRBV9 and TRBJ1-1, with 7 bases identical to TRBD1. V gave up 0 bases and J gave up 1 base; unmatched junction bases: 3. CDR1 is SGDLS, CDR2 YYNGEE, per germline. The CDR3 totals 15 residues. The DNA for the CDR3 is TGTGCCAGCAGCGTAGTCACAGGGGCGAACACTGAAGCTTTCTTT. Its protein is CASSVVTGANTEAFF.

This clonotype was detected only a few times. CDR3 residues: CASSLTTGTKGETQYF. As DNA, the CDR3 is TGTGCCAGCAGTCTGACGACCGGGACAAAAGGGGAGACCCAGTACTTC. The chain employs TRBV28 and TRBJ2-5; tentatively, D is TRBD1 (6 bases). CDR3 length equals 16 residues. The germline V and J ends were trimmed by 5 bases and 5 bases, with 21 bases remaining between them. CDR1 is MDHEN, CDR2 SYDVKM, per germline.

The gene calls are TRBV20-1 and TRBJ2-5; 10 bases line up with TRBD2. Germline values: CDR1 DFQATT, CDR2 SNEGSKA (reference sequence). Trimming at V came to 0 bases and at J to 5 bases, leaving 9 bases not matched to a gene. The CDR3 is made up of 16 amino acids. The chain's CDR3 is CSARDRERGGSETQYF. The CDR3 region has the DNA TGCAGTGCTAGAGACCGAGAGCGGGGGGGCAGCGAGACCCAGTACTTC.

This clonotype was seen at least ten times. The chain has TRBV12-3 or TRBV12-4 and TRBJ1-1; maybe TRBD1 (5 bases). The CDR3 contains 14 residues. V lost 3 bases, J lost 4 bases, and 12 bases lay in between. CDR3 bases: TGTGCCAGCAGTTTTAAGGGAAGGGGCACTGAAGCTTTCTTT. This codes for CASSFKGRGTEAFF.

V is TRBV21-1 and J is TRBJ1-2; the table's D call TRBD1 went unverified against the DNA. TRBV21-1 represents a pseudogene. This CDR3 has 13 amino acids. CDR3 in amino acids: CASSKGQGYGYTF. As DNA, the CDR3 is TGTGCCAGCAGCAAAGGACAGGGCTATGGCTACACCTTC.

The chain carries TRBV3-1 and TRBJ2-2; tentative D call: TRBD1 (5 bases). V was pared by 8 bases and J by 4 bases, with 8 bases between. In germline, CDR1 is LGHDT, CDR2 YNNKEL (reference sequence). CDR3 length: 12 residues. The DNA for the CDR3 is TGTGCCAGCCTCCAGGGCACCGGGGAGCTGTTTTTT. Translated: CASLQGTGELFF.

The table lists this clonotype with a few counts. V and J are TRBV2 and TRBJ2-7; 7 bases are shared with TRBD1. There are 16 residues in the CDR3. From germline, CDR1 is SNHLY and CDR2 FYNNEI. The trim removed 2 bases at V and 0 bases at J, leaving 7 bases unmatched. DNA for the CDR3: TGTGCCAGCAGTGAATTACTCAGACAGGGCTCCTACGAGCAGTACTTC. This translates into CASSELLRQGSYEQYF.

This sequence joins TRBV7-3 and TRBJ2-7; D is ambiguous. Trimming left V 5 bases short and J 4 bases short, with 15 bases between. The CDR3 runs to 14 residues. Per the germline V gene, CDR1 is SGHTA and CDR2 is FQGTGA. The CDR3 here is CASSQDGTAYEQYF. The CDR3 DNA reads as TGTGCCAGCAGCCAGGATGGTACGGCTTACGAGCAGTACTTC.

V gene TRBV27 combines with J gene TRBJ2-1; 15 nucleotides agree with TRBD2. This CDR3 is built from 19 residues. The V gene end was trimmed by 4 bases and the J gene end by 2 bases; junction bases not matched to a gene: 9. Germline V gene sequence: CDR1 MNHEY, CDR2 SMNVEV (reference sequence). CDR3 region: CASSSLAGLAGGTYNEQFF. In nucleotides, the CDR3 is TGTGCCAGCAGTTCCTTGGCGGGACTAGCGGGGGGCACCTACAATGAGCAGTTCTTC.

CDR3 bases: TGTGCCACCAGCAGACCCGGGACAGGGACCTACGAGCAGTACTTC. Its protein is CATSRPGTGTYEQYF. The rearrangement links TRBV15 to TRBJ2-7, with TRBD1 matching over 9 bases. V gave up 2 bases and J gave up 2 bases; unmatched junction bases: 4. The CDR3 sequence is 15 residues long. Germline V gene lookup returns CDR1 LNHNV and CDR2 YYDKDF (reference sequence).

This clonotype turned up a few times. The chain employs TRBV27 and TRBJ1-2; 7 nucleotides agree with TRBD1. Losses at the gene ends were 7 bases for V and 4 bases for J; bases not matched to a gene: 12. The CDR3 is 15 amino acids. Germline V gene sequence: CDR1 MNHEY, CDR2 SMNVEV (reference sequence). This chain's CDR3 is CASTSYGGTAYGYTF. The CDR3, as DNA: TGTGCCAGCACCTCCTACGGGGGGACAGCCTATGGCTACACCTTC.

There are many counts of this clonotype. The CDR3 nucleotides read TGTGCCAGCAGCTTGAACTTGGGACAGAGAAATGAGCAGTTCTTC. This encodes CASSLNLGQRNEQFF. The chain carries TRBV5-4 and TRBJ2-1; 7 nucleotides line up with TRBD1. The junction had 8 bases not matched to a gene; V was cut back by 1 base and J by 7 bases. The CDR3 sequence is 15 residues long. Germline CDR1 reads SGHNT; CDR2 reads YYREEE (reference sequence).

The chain links TRBV10-3 to TRBJ2-6; D might be TRBD1 or TRBD2, each matching 5 bases. Trimming shortened V by 0 bases and J by 2 bases, and 11 bases separated the two germline ends. Germline V gene lookup returns CDR1 ENHRY and CDR2 SYGVKD. The CDR3 totals 17 residues. The CDR3 sequence is CAISESRGSPGANVLTF. The CDR3 coding sequence is TGTGCCATCAGTGAGTCGAGGGGTAGCCCTGGGGCCAACGTCCTGACTTTC.

This clonotype was observed a handful of times. For the CDR3, the DNA is TGCGCCAGCAGCTTGGAGGGGGGTACGAACACCGGGGAGCTGTTTTTT. Translated: CASSLEGGTNTGELFF. This chain joins TRBV5-1 and TRBJ2-2; TRBD1 or TRBD2 may be the D gene (6 bases each). Germline V gene sequence: CDR1 SGHRS, CDR2 YFSETQ. V was trimmed by 0 bases and J by 0 bases, leaving 9 bases between them. This CDR3 is built from 16 residues.

This clonotype was recorded many times. CDR3 sequence reads: CSARAQGSGVVTGELFF. For the CDR3, the DNA is TGCAGTGCTAGAGCCCAAGGATCGGGAGTTGTCACCGGGGAGCTGTTTTTT. The chain recombines TRBV20-1 with TRBJ2-2; D possibly corresponds to TRBD2 (6 bases). The V and J ends lost 1 base and 4 bases respectively, with 19 bases between them. The CDR3 contains 17 residues. CDR1 is DFQATT and CDR2 is SNEGSKA in the germline V gene (reference sequence).

This clonotype was seen a few times. This sequence joins TRBV3-1 and TRBJ1-6; the D is unclear. V was trimmed by 1 base and J by 7 bases, leaving 11 bases between them. The CDR3 consists of 15 residues. Germline lookup yields CDR1 LGHDT and CDR2 YNNKEL (reference sequence). The CDR3 DNA follows: TGTGCCAGCAGCCAAGTAAGGGCAGAAAATTCACCCCTCCACTTT. This codes for CASSQVRAENSPLHF.

In its sample, this clonotype was seen a few times. The chain is built from TRBV13 and TRBJ1-2, with 9 bases identical to TRBD1. The V gene end was trimmed by 4 bases and the J gene end by 0 bases; junction bases not matched to a gene: 12. This CDR3 is 18 amino acids long. From germline, CDR1 is PRHDT and CDR2 FYEKMQ (reference sequence). CDR3 in amino acids: CASSSPGQGILANYGYTF. The CDR3 region has the DNA TGTGCCAGCAGCTCCCCGGGACAGGGAATACTAGCTAACTATGGCTACACCTTC.

This clonotype was picked up many times. This sequence joins TRBV5-1 and TRBJ1-1, with no clear D. Germline CDR1 reads SGHRS; CDR2 reads YFSETQ. The CDR3 is 12 residues long. Trimming took off 0 bases at V and 3 bases at J, with 3 bases between the two ends. CDR3 coding DNA: TGCGCCAGCAGCTTGGGAGACACTGAAGCTTTCTTT. Its translation: CASSLGDTEAFF. The whole variable domain, filled in from reference TRBV5-1 and TRBJ1-1, reads KAGVTQTPRYLIKTRGQQVTLSCSPISGHRSVSWYQQTPGQGLQFLFEYFSETQRNKGNFPGRFSGRQFSNSRSEMNVSTLELGDSALYLCASSLGDTEAFFGQGTRLTVV.